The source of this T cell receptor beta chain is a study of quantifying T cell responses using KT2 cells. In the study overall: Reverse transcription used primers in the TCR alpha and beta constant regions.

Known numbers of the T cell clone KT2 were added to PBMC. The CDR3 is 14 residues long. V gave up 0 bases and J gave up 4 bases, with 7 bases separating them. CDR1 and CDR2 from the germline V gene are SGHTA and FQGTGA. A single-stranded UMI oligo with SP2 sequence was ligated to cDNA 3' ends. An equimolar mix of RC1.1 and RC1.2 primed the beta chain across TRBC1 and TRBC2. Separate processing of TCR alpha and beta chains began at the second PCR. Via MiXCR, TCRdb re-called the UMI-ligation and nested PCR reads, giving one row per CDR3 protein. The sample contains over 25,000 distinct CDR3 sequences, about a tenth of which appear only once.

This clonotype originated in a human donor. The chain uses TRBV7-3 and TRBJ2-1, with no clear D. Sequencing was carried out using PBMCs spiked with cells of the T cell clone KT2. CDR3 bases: TGTGCCAGCAGCTTAACGAGCACGTACAATGAGCAGTTCTTC. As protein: CASSLTSTYNEQFF.